This entry describes one T cell receptor beta chain. In the source study's methods: Amplification from reference gene primers served as the basis for estimated nucleated cell counts. This table comes from immunoSEQ multiplex PCR, and its TCRdb copy is limited to in-frame clones, with some not included. That table gives V, J and clone size, and the DNA gave D and trimming. Of 300,000 to 450,000 clones listed, about 87% are singletons. The germline V gene has CDR1 LNHDA and CDR2 SQIVND (reference sequence). Trimming shortened V by 6 bases and J by 2 bases, and 15 bases separated the two germline ends. The CDR3 is 15 residues long. The sample is drawn from a study of blood T cell repertoires in COVID-19. Looking at the study overall: COVID-19 samples from acute and convalescent phases originated in the United States, Italy and Spain. From T cells, B-cell-depleted T cells, or PBMCs came the material, which was cDNA or gDNA.

The gene calls are TRBV19 and TRBJ2-3, with D tentatively TRBD1 (5 bases). Source material: peripheral blood. The TCR was taken from a human donor in a cohort sampled during active COVID-19. CDR3 nucleotides: TGTGCCAGTAGATGGGGTGGCGGACACACAGATACGCAGTATTTT. This codes for CASRWGGGHTDTQYF.